This T cell receptor beta chain was sequenced for a study of OX40 agonist ivuxolimab in advanced cancers. Study-wide background: Patients enrolled in dose escalation were diagnosed with hepatocellular carcinoma, melanoma, renal cell or head and neck cancer. Overall study results and limits: The authors also found low normalized T-cell clonal expansion in some nonresponders.

The protocol was immunoSEQ multiplex PCR, while the TCRdb copy is restricted to in-frame clones and leaves out a portion. Of tens of thousands of clones listed, over 70% are singletons. The table lists this clone with a few counts. The antigen remains unidentified. Germline CDR1 MNHNS, CDR2 SASEGT. Between the trimmed V and J ends, which lost 2 bases and 4 bases, there was a span of 11 bases. This CDR3 region has 14 residues. The starting material was CD4+ or CD8+ T cells sorted from blood, obtained in a trial of the OX40 agonist ivuxolimab. The sequence was collected from an adult with an advanced solid tumor such as melanoma, head and neck, liver or kidney cancer. V and J are TRBV6-1 and TRBJ1-2, with D possibly TRBD1 on 6 matching bases. The CDR3 bases are TGTGCCAGCAGTGAAACAGGGAGCGGCTATGGCTACACCTTC. Protein sequence: CASSETGSGYGYTF.